The 26 T cell receptor beta chains presented below share a single source sample, sequenced in a study of blood T cell repertoires in COVID-19. Data came from immunoSEQ multiplex PCR; TCRdb stores just in-frame clones and leaves some out. This sample has about 110,000 clones, with over 75% found just once. The material sequenced was peripheral blood. Every receptor here comes from an older woman with acute or convalescent COVID-19.

CDR3 residues: CATSSYDRAYGYTF. CDR3 nucleotide sequence: TGTGCCACCAGCAGTTATGACAGGGCCTATGGCTACACCTTC. The rearrangement links TRBV15 to TRBJ1-2, with 7 positions matching TRBD1. Germline values: CDR1 LNHNV, CDR2 YYDKDF (reference sequence). The ends lost 3 bases at V and 4 bases at J; junction bases unmatched: 5. The CDR3 consists of 14 residues.

V is TRBV28 and J is TRBJ2-1; TRBD2 matches 11 bases. The trim removed 7 bases at V and 6 bases at J, leaving 2 bases unmatched. This CDR3 is 13 amino acids long. CDR1 MDHEN and CDR2 SYDVKM come from the germline V gene. CDR3 residues: CASTTSGSNEQFF. CDR3 bases: TGTGCCAGCACAACTAGCGGGAGCAATGAGCAGTTCTTC. The variable domain in full, with the rest retrieved from reference TRBV28 and TRBJ2-1, is DVKVTQSSRYLVKRTGEKVFLECVQDMDHENMFWYRQDPGLGLRLIYFSYDVKMKEKGDIPEGYSVSREKKERFSLILESASTNQTSMYLCASTTSGSNEQFFGPGTRLTVL.

The genes are TRBV7-9 and TRBJ1-3; possible D gene TRBD1, 5 bases. Trimming pared 1 base from V and 1 base from J, leaving 14 bases between. CDR3 length equals 17 residues. Germline-derived CDR1 and CDR2 are SEHNR and FQNEAQ (reference sequence). The CDR3 loop is CASSLEGAVFSGNTIYF. CDR3 bases: TGTGCCAGCAGCTTAGAAGGGGCAGTCTTTTCTGGAAACACCATATATTTT. The whole variable domain, filled in from reference TRBV7-9 and TRBJ1-3, reads DTGVSQNPRHKITKRGQNVTFRCDPISEHNRLYWYRQTLGQGPEFLTYFQNEAQLEKSRLLSDRFSAERPKGSFSTLEIQRTEQGDSAMYLCASSLEGAVFSGNTIYFGEGSWLTVV.

The V call is TRBV13, the J call TRBJ2-1, with 8 bases lining up with TRBD1. Trimming cost V 5 bases and J 4 bases; bases outside gene matches: 7. This CDR3 is built from 15 residues. The germline gives CDR1 PRHDT, CDR2 FYEKMQ (reference sequence). As DNA, the CDR3 is TGTGCCAGCAGCCCCGACAGGGGCCCTTACAATGAGCAGTTCTTC. Protein: CASSPDRGPYNEQFF.

The rearrangement uses TRBV7-2 and TRBJ2-4; a weak D match, TRBD2 (5 bases). In germline, CDR1 is SGHTA, CDR2 FQGNSA. Trimming shortened V by 0 bases and J by 0 bases, and 6 bases separated the two germline ends. The CDR3 spans 15 residues. CDR3 sequence reads: CASSLAGLAKNIQYF. The CDR3 coding sequence is TGTGCCAGCAGCTTAGCCGGACTAGCCAAAAACATTCAGTACTTC.

V is TRBV18 and J is TRBJ2-7, with 9 bases fitting TRBD2. With 2 bases clipped from V and 7 bases from J, the junction kept 15 bases outside the gene matches. The V gene's germline CDR1 is KGHSH and CDR2 LQKENI. This CDR3 region has 17 residues. As DNA, the CDR3 is TGTGCCAGCTCACCAGGAGTGGGCGGGAGGGCCGCGGGGGAGCAGTACTTC. It encodes CASSPGVGGRAAGEQYF. Combining the CDR3 with reference TRBV18 and TRBJ2-7 gives the whole variable domain NAGVMQNPRHLVRRRGQEARLRCSPMKGHSHVYWYRQLPEEGLKFMVYLQKENIIDESGMPKERFSAEFPKEGPSILRIQQVVRGDSAAYFCASSPGVGGRAAGEQYFGPGTRLTVT.

J is TRBJ1-4 and V is TRBV10-3; D is ambiguous. Between the trimmed V and J ends, which lost 9 bases and 5 bases, there was a span of 13 bases. This CDR3 comprises 13 residues. Germline CDR1 reads ENHRY; CDR2 reads SYGVKD. For the CDR3, the DNA is TGTGCCATATCCCGGGATCTGAATGAAAAACTGTTTTTT. Translated, it gives CAISRDLNEKLFF.

The chain has TRBV7-6 and TRBJ2-1; perhaps TRBD1 as D (6 bases). The ends were cut back, 7 bases at V and 0 bases at J, with 13 bases in the middle. This CDR3 is 15 amino acids long. CDR1 and CDR2 from the germline V gene are SGHVS and FNYEAQ. In DNA, the CDR3 is TGTGCCAGCACCCAGGGGCAAAGCTCCTACAATGAGCAGTTCTTC. Residues: CASTQGQSSYNEQFF.

The chain uses TRBV5-1 and TRBJ2-5; possibly TRBD2 for D (6 bases). Germline V gives CDR1 SGHRS, CDR2 YFSETQ. V dropped 1 base and J dropped 2 bases, with 12 bases sitting between them. The CDR3 contains 15 residues. Here the CDR3 DNA reads TGCGCCAGCAGCTTGTCTACTAGCAGGCAAGAGACCCAGTACTTC. The encoded protein is CASSLSTSRQETQYF.

This chain links TRBV28 with TRBJ2-7; a possible D gene is TRBD2 (5 bases). The CDR3 runs to 19 residues. Per germline, CDR1 MDHEN and CDR2 SYDVKM. V lost 7 bases and J lost 6, with 34 bases in between. In nucleotides, the CDR3 is TGTGCCAGCACTTCCAGCCCCCGCTTAAGACGGGGAAGGTACTCCGAGCAGTACGTC. This gives the protein CASTSSPRLRRGRYSEQYV.

This rearrangement joins TRBV7-2 to TRBJ1-2, with TRBD1 as a possible D gene (5 bases). The CDR3 contains 15 residues. V was shortened by 5 bases and J by 2 bases, with 15 bases between the two germline ends. The germline gives CDR1 SGHTA, CDR2 FQGNSA. The DNA for the CDR3 is TGTGCCAGCAGCCCTGGACAAACGAGGAACTATGGCTACACCTTC. This gives the protein CASSPGQTRNYGYTF.

The chain couples TRBV6-6 to TRBJ2-5; TRBD2 matches at 7 bases. V shed 5 bases and J 5 bases; nucleotides not matched to a gene: 17. Germline values: CDR1 MNHNY, CDR2 SVGAGI (reference sequence). The CDR3 is made up of 17 amino acids. CDR3 in amino acids: CASSPALVGGRGETQYF. CDR3 bases: TGTGCCAGCAGTCCCGCGCTGGTAGGAGGGCGGGGGGAGACCCAGTACTTC.

This rearrangement joins TRBV6-5 to TRBJ2-5, with 11 nucleotides matching TRBD1. CDR3 length equals 15 residues. The junction had 6 bases not matched to a gene; V was cut back by 4 bases and J by 5 bases. Germline CDR1 is MNHEY and CDR2 is SVGAGI. CDR3 DNA: TGTGCCAGCAGTTTAGGGACAGGGGGTTCGGAGACCCAGTACTTC. The encoded protein is CASSLGTGGSETQYF.

The chain is built from TRBV3-1 (or the pseudogene TRBV3-2) and TRBJ2-1, with D uncertain. The germline V and J ends were trimmed by 0 bases and 6 bases, with 15 bases remaining between them. This CDR3 is built from 16 residues. Germline assignment: CDR1 LGHDT and CDR2 YNNKEL (reference sequence). In DNA, the CDR3 is TGTGCCAGCAGCCAAGAGGGTATCGCGAGGCCCAATGAGCAGTTCTTC. It codes for CASSQEGIARPNEQFF.

The chain joins TRBV7-2 to TRBJ2-3; 8 bases fit TRBD2. Germline V lookup: CDR1 SGHTA, CDR2 FQGNSA. The CDR3 consists of 15 residues. The junction had 9 bases not matched to a gene; V was cut back by 6 bases and J by 4 bases. The CDR3 DNA reads as TGTGCCAGCAGACCGCGCGGGGGGCCGTCAGATACGCAGTATTTT. It is translated as CASRPRGGPSDTQYF.

The chain recombines TRBV21-1 with TRBJ1-1. TRBV21-1 is tagged as a pseudogene. This CDR3 contains 15 residues. CDR3 protein: CASSGGAGQNTEAFF. In DNA, the CDR3 is TGTGCCAGCAGCGGGGGGGCGGGACAGAACACTGAAGCTTTCTTT.

The chain has TRBV5-1 and TRBJ1-2; D gene unclear. V gave up 2 bases and J gave up 2 bases, with 10 bases separating them. CDR3 size: 14 residues. Germline V gene lookup returns CDR1 SGHRS and CDR2 YFSETQ. CDR3 sequence reads: CASSLGLINYGYTF. CDR3 sequence (DNA): TGCGCCAGCAGCTTAGGACTGATAAACTATGGCTACACCTTC.

This sequence joins TRBV2 and TRBJ1-2, with D unclear. Trimming took 6 bases from V and 2 from J, leaving 16 bases between them. The CDR3 is made up of 15 amino acids. Germline loops: CDR1 SNHLY, CDR2 FYNNEI. This chain's CDR3 is CASSGLSPTNYGYTF. As DNA, the CDR3 is TGTGCCAGCAGCGGACTTTCCCCCACCAACTATGGCTACACCTTC.

This chain uses TRBV21-1 with TRBJ1-1; the tabulated D call, TRBD1, remains unverified against the DNA. TRBV21-1 counts as a pseudogene. There are 15 residues in the CDR3. The CDR3 is CASTITGVGLTEAFF. CDR3 in DNA: TGTGCCAGCACTATAACAGGGGTCGGACTCACTGAAGCTTTCTTT.

J is TRBJ2-1 and V is TRBV28, with TRBD1 identical over 9 bases. The CDR3 contains 15 residues. V lost 8 bases and J lost 6; bases outside the gene matches: 11. Germline-derived CDR1 and CDR2 are MDHEN and SYDVKM. CDR3 protein: CASGVPGQGINEQFF. CDR3 nucleotide sequence: TGTGCCAGCGGCGTCCCGGGACAGGGTATCAATGAGCAGTTCTTC.

This clone was detected once. The chain recombines TRBV7-9 with TRBJ2-3; D call uncertain. Deletions cut 6 bases from V and 2 bases from J, with 12 bases between. The CDR3 is 14 residues long. The germline gives CDR1 SEHNR, CDR2 FQNEAQ (reference sequence). CDR3 nucleotide sequence: TGTGCCAGCAGTGGGCCCAAAATCACAGATACGCAGTATTTT. Its protein product is CASSGPKITDTQYF.

V usage is TRBV11-1 and J usage is TRBJ1-2; D not certain. CDR1 and CDR2 from the germline V gene are SGHAT and FQDESV (reference sequence). Deletions cut 8 bases from V and 0 bases from J, with 19 bases between. The CDR3 extends over 16 amino acids. The CDR3 spells CASSLSSPSANYGYTF. Written as DNA, the CDR3 is TGTGCCAGCTCTCTTAGCTCCCCCAGTGCTAACTATGGCTACACCTTC.

The gene calls are TRBV28 and TRBJ1-2; tentative D call: TRBD1 (5 bases). CDR3 length: 13 amino acids. Trimming shortened V by 10 bases and J by 1 base, and 13 bases separated the two germline ends. CDR1 is MDHEN and CDR2 is SYDVKM in the germline V gene. CDR3 nucleotides: TGTGCCATACAGGCCCCCGTTAACTATGGCTACACCTTC. It codes for CAIQAPVNYGYTF.

The chain combines TRBV3-1 (or the pseudogene TRBV3-2) with TRBJ1-2; the match to TRBD1 covers 8 bases. CDR1 is LGHDT and CDR2 is YNNKEL in the germline V gene (reference sequence). This CDR3 is built from 16 residues. With 4 bases clipped from V and 0 bases from J, the junction kept 7 bases outside the gene matches. CDR3 sequence (DNA): TGTGCCAGCAGCCGCACCGGGACAGGAGCTAACTATGGCTACACCTTC. Its translation: CASSRTGTGANYGYTF.

This clone was observed a handful of times. This chain joins TRBV6-5 and TRBJ2-2, with 9 nucleotides matching TRBD1. Germline V gene sequence: CDR1 MNHEY, CDR2 SVGAGI. Trimming at V came to 6 bases and at J to 4 bases, leaving 6 bases not matched to a gene. The CDR3 runs to 15 residues. For the CDR3, the DNA is TGTGCCAGCAGGGGACAGGGCCTGGGCACCGGGGAGCTGTTTTTT. This sequence encodes CASRGQGLGTGELFF.

This clone appeared once. V usage is TRBV5-8 and J usage is TRBJ2-2; the match to TRBD1 covers 7 bases. CDR1 is SGHTS and CDR2 is YDEGEE in the germline V gene. This CDR3 comprises 15 residues. Trimming cost V 2 bases and J 0 bases; bases outside gene matches: 1. For the CDR3, the DNA is TGTGCCAGCAGCTTCAGGGGGACGAACACCGGGGAGCTGTTTTTT. Encoded protein: CASSFRGTNTGELFF. Filled out from reference TRBV5-8 and TRBJ2-2, the complete variable domain reads EAGVTQSPTHLIKTRGQQATLRCSPISGHTSVYWYQQALGLGLQFLLWYDEGEERNRGNFPPRFSGRQFPNYSSELNVNALELEDSALYLCASSFRGTNTGELFFGEGSRLTVL.